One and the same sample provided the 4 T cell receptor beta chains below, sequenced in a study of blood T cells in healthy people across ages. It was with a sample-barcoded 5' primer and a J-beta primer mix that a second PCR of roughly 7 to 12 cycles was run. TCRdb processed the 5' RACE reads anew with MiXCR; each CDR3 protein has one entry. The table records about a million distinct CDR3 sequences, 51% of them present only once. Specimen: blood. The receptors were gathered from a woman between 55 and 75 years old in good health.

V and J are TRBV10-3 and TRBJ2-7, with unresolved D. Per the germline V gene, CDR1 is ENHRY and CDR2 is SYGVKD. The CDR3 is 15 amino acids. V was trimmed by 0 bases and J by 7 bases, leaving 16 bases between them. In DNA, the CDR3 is TGTGCCATCAGTGAGTCTTACCAGAGGTACAATGAGCAGTACTTC. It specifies CAISESYQRYNEQYF.

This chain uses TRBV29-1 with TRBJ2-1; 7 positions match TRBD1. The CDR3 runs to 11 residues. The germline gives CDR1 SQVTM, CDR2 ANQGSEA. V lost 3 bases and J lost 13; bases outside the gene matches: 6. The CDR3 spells CSVENRQGQFF. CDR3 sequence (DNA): TGCAGCGTTGAGAACCGACAGGGACAGTTCTTC.

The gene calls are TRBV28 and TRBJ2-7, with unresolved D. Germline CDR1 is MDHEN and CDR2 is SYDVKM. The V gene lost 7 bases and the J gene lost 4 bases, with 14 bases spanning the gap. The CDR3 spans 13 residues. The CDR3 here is CASTYGPAYEQYF. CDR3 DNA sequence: TGTGCCAGCACCTACGGCCCTGCTTACGAGCAGTACTTC.

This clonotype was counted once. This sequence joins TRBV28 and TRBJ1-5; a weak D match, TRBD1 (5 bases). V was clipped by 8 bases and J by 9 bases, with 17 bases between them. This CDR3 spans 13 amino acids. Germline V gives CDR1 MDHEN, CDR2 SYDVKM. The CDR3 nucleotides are TGTGCCAGCGGGGGGGGTCCAGGATCGCCCCAGCATTTT. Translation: CASGGGPGSPQHF.